This T cell receptor beta chain was retrieved from a study of metastatic and nonmetastatic thyroid tumors. At the level of the study: Repertoires from blood and tumor or nodule tissue of malignant and benign thyroid patients were compared.

This CDR3 has 15 residues. Germline loops: CDR1 GTSNPN, CDR2 SVGIG (reference sequence). V lost 2 bases, J lost 17 bases, and 25 bases lay in between. Overall study findings and caveats: The study reportedly found significantly higher TCR beta diversity in malignant thyroid tumors than benign nodules, in blood and tumor.

TCRdb re-called the PCR reads with MiXCR. The table has roughly 39,000 clones, approximately 51% seen once. Comment on this clone: Its antigen is as yet unknown.

Thyroid surgery was preceded by no treatment in any patient. The chain links TRBV30 to TRBJ1-6; D is unclear. This clonotype was obtained from a male donor with papillary thyroid cancer or a benign thyroid nodule (not recorded which). Some clones in this sample may be carry-over from other donors' samples. The sequenced material came from tumor tissue. The CDR3 sequence: CAWSPDRVEHRGIHF. The CDR3 coding sequence is TGTGCCTGGAGTCCTGACCGGGTCGAACATAGAGGCATCCACTTT.